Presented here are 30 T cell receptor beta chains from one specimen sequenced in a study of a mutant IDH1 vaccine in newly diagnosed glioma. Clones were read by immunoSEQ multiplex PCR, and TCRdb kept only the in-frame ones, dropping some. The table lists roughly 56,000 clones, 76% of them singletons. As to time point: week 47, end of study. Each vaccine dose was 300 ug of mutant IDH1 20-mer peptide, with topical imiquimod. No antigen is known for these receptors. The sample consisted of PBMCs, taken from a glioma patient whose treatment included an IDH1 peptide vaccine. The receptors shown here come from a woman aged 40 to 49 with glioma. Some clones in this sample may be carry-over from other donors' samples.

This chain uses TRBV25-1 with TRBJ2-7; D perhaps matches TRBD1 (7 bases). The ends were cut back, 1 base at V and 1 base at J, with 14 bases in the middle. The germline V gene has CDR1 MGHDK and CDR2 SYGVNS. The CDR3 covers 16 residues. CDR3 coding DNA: TGTGCCAGCAGTGAATTTGGAGGGGGCGAATCCTACGAGCAGTACTTC. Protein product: CASSEFGGGESYEQYF.

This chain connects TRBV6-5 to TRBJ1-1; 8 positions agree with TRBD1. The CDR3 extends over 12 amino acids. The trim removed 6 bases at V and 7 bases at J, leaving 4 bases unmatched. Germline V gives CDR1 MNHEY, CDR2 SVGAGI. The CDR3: CASSPDRVEAFF. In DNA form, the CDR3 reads TGTGCCAGCAGCCCGGACAGGGTTGAAGCTTTCTTT.

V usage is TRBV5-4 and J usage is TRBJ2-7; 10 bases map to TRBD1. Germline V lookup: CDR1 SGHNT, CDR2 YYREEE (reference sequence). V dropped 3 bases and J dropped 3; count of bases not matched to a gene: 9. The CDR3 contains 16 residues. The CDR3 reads CASSSPGQGRNYEQYF. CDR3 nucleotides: TGTGCCAGCAGCTCCCCGGGACAGGGGAGAAACTACGAGCAGTACTTC.

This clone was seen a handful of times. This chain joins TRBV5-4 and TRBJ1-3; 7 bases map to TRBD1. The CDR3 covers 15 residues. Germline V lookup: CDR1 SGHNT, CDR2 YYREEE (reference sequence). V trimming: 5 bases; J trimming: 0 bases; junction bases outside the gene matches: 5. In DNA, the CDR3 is TGTGCCAGCAGAGAGCAGGGGGTCTCTGGAAACACCATATATTTT. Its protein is CASREQGVSGNTIYF.

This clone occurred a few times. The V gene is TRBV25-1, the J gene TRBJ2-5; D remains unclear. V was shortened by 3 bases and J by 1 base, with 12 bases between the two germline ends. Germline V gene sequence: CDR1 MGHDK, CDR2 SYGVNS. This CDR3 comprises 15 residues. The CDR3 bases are TGTGCCAGCAGTGACCCATCTAGAGTCCAAGAGACCCAGTACTTC. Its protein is CASSDPSRVQETQYF.

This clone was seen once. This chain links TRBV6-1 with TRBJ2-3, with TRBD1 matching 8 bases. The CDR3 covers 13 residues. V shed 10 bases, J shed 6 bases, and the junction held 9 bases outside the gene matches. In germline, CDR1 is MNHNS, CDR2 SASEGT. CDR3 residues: CATQGASPDTQYF. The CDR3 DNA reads TGTGCCACCCAGGGGGCCTCCCCCGATACGCAGTATTTT.

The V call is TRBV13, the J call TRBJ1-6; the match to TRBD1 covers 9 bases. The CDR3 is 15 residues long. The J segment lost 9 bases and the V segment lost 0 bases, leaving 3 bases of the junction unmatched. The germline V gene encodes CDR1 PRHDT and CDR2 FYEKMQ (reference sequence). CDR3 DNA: TGTGCCAGCAGCTTAGGGGACAGGGGCGGTTCACCCCTCCACTTT. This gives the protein CASSLGDRGGSPLHF.

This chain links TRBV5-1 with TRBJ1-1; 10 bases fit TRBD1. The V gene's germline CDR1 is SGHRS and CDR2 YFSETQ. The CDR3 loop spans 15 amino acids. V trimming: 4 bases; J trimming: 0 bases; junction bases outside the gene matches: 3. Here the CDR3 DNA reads TGCGCCAGCAGCGGGACAGGGGCAATGAACACTGAAGCTTTCTTT. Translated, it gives CASSGTGAMNTEAFF.

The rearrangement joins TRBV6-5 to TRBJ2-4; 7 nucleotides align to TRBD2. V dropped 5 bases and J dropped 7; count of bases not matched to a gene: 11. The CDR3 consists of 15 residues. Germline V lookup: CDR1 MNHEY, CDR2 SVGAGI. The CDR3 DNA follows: TGTGCCAGCAGTCGCGGGGGTACGATGAGGAACATTCAGTACTTC. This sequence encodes CASSRGGTMRNIQYF.

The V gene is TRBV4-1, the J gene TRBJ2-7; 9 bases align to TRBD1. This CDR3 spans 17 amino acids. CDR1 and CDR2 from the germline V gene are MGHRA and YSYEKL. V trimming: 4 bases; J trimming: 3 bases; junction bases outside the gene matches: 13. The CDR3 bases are TGCGCCAGCAGCCTCCGCCTGGGGGGACAGGGAGGCTACGAGCAGTACTTC. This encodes CASSLRLGGQGGYEQYF.

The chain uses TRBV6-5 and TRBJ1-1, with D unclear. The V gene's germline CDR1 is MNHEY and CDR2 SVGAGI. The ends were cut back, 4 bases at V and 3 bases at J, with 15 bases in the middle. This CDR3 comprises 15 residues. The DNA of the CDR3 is TGTGCCAGCAGTTCCTTGACATCCGGAGACACTGAAGCTTTCTTT. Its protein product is CASSSLTSGDTEAFF.

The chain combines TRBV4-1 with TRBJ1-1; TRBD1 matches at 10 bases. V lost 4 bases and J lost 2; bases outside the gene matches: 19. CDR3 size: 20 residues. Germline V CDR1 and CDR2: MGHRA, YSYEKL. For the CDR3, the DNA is TGCGCCAGCAGCCTCCTGGACAGGGGGGGAAGTTTCATCATCAACACTGAAGCTTTCTTT. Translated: CASSLLDRGGSFIINTEAFF.

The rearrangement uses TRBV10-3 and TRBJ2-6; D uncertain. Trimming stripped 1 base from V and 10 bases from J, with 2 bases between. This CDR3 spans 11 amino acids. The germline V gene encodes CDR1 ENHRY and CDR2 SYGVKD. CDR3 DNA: TGTGCCATCAGTGAGTTAAACGTCCTGACTTTC. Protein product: CAISELNVLTF.

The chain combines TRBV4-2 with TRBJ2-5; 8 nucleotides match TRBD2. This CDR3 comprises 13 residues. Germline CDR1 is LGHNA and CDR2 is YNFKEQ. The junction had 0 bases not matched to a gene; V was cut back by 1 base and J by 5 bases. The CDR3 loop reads CASSQGLAETQYF. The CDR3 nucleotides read TGTGCCAGCAGCCAAGGACTAGCGGAGACCCAGTACTTC.

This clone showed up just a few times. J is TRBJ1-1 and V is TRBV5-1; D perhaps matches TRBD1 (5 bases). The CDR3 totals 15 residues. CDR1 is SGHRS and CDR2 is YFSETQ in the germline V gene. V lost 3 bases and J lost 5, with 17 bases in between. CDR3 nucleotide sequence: TGCGCCAGCAGCTCCGGGACCACGATCGGGACTGAAGCTTTCTTT. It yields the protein CASSSGTTIGTEAFF.

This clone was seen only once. Here the CDR3 DNA reads TGTGCCAGCAGCGTAGCTGGAGACTTCTACAATGAGCAGTTCTTC. Translated: CASSVAGDFYNEQFF. The rearrangement links TRBV9 to TRBJ2-1; D remains ambiguous. CDR1 and CDR2 (germline): SGDLS, YYNGEE. Trimming took 0 bases from V and 3 from J, leaving 10 bases between them. There are 15 residues in the CDR3. The entire variable domain, with the rest obtained from reference TRBV9 and TRBJ2-1, is as follows: DSGVTQTPKHLITATGQRVTLRCSPRSGDLSVYWYQQSLDQGLQFLIQYYNGEERAKGNILERFSAQQFPDLHSELNLSSLELGDSALYFCASSVAGDFYNEQFFGPGTRLTVL.

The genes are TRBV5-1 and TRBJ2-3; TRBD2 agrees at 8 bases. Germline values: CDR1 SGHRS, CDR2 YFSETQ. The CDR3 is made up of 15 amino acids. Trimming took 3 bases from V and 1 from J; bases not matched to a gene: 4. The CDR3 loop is CASSSRGGGTDTQYF. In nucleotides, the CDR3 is TGCGCCAGCAGCTCCCGGGGGGGTGGCACAGATACGCAGTATTTT.

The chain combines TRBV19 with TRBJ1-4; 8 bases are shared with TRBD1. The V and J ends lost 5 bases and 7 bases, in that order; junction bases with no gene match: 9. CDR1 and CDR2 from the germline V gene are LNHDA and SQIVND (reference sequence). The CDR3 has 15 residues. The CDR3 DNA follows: TGTGCCAGTAGTTTACCGCAGGGGGCAAGTGAAAAACTGTTTTTT. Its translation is CASSLPQGASEKLFF.

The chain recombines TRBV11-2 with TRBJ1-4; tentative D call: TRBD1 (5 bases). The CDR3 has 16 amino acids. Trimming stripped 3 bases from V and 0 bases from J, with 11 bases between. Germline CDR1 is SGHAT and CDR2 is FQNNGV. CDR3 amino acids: CASSLASTATNEKLFF. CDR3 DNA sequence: TGTGCCAGCAGCTTGGCCTCGACAGCAACTAATGAAAAACTGTTTTTT.

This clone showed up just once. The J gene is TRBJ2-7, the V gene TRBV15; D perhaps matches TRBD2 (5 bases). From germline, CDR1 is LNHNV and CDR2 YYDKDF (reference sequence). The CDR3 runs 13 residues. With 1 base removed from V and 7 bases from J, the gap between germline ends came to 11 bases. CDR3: CATSRVPGIEQYF. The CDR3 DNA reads TGTGCCACCAGCAGAGTTCCGGGGATTGAGCAGTACTTC.

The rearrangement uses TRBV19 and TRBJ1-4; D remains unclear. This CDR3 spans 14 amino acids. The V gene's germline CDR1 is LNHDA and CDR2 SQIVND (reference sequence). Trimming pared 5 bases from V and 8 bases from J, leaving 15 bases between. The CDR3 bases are TGTGCCAGTAGTTCGGGGTTTACCGACGAAAAACTGTTTTTT. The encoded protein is CASSSGFTDEKLFF.

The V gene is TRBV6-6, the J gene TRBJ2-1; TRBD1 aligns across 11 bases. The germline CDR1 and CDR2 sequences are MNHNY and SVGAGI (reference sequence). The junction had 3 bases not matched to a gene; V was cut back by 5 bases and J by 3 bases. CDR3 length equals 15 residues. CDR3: CASSPGTGGYNEQFF. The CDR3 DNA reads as TGTGCCAGCAGTCCTGGGACAGGGGGCTACAATGAGCAGTTCTTC.

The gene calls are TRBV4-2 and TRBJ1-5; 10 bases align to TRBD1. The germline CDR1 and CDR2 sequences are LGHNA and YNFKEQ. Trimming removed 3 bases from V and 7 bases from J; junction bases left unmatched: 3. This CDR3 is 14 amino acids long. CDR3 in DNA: TGTGCCAGCAGCCAGGGGACAGGGGAACAGCCCCAGCATTTT. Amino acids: CASSQGTGEQPQHF.

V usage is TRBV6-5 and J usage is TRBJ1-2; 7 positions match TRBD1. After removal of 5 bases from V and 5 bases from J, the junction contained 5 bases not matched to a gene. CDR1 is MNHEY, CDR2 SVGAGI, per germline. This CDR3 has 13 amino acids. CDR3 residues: CASSKDRLYGYTF. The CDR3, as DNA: TGTGCCAGCAGTAAGGACAGGCTGTATGGCTACACCTTC.

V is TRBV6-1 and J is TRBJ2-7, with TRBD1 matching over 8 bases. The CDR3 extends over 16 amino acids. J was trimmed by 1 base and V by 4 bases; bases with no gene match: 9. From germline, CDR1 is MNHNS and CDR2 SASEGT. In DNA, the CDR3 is TGTGCCAGCAGTGGGTACCGGGACAGGCATTCCTACGAGCAGTACTTC. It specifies CASSGYRDRHSYEQYF.

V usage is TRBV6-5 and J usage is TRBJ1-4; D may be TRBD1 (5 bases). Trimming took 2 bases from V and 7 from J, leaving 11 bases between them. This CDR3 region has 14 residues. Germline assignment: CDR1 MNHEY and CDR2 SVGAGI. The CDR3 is CASSYGGSSEKLFF. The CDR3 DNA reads TGTGCCAGCAGTTACGGGGGGAGTAGTGAAAAACTGTTTTTT.

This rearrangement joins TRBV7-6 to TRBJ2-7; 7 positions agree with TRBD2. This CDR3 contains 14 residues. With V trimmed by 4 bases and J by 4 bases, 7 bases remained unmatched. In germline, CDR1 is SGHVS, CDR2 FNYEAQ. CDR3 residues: CASSSSWGGYEQYF. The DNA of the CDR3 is TGTGCCAGCAGCTCAAGCTGGGGGGGATACGAGCAGTACTTC.

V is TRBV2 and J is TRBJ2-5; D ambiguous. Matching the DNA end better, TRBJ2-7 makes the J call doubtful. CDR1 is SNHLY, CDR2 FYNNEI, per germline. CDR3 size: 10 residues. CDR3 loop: CASSGYEQYF. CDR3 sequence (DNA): TGTGCCAGCAGTGGGTACGAGCAGTACTTC.

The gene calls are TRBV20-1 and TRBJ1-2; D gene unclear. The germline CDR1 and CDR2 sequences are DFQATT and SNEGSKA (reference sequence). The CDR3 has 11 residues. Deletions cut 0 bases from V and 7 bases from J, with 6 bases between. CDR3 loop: CSAREGSGYTF. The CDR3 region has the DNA TGCAGTGCTAGAGAGGGCAGTGGCTACACCTTC.

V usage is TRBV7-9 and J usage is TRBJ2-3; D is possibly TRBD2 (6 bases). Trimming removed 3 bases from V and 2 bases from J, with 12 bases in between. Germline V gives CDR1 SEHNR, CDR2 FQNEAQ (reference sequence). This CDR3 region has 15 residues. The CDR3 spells CASSFAGPDTDTQYF. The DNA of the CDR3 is TGTGCCAGCAGCTTCGCGGGGCCGGACACAGATACGCAGTATTTT.